This TCR beta chain derives from a study of blood T cell repertoires in COVID-19. Study in general: Nucleic acid was either cDNA or gDNA, and it came from T cells, B-cell-depleted T cells, or PBMCs.

Original processing methods: Reference gene primer amplification gave estimated nucleated cell counts. Libraries were prepared by immunoSEQ multiplex PCR; TCRdb keeps only in-frame clonotypes and omits some of them. That table furnishes V, J and clone size, whereas the DNA furnished D and trimming. The table lists about 240,000 clones, about 81% of them singletons, with 12% in the top ten. Germline lookup yields CDR1 SGHTA and CDR2 FQGNSA. This CDR3 contains 15 residues. V lost 3 bases to trimming and J lost 4 bases; unmatched junction nucleotides: 3. The receptor was isolated from a woman aged 55 to 70 with active or convalescent COVID-19. This chain links TRBV7-2 with TRBJ2-2; 9 nucleotides line up with TRBD2. Sequenced input: peripheral blood. The CDR3: CASSFGTSLTGELFF. The CDR3 DNA reads TGTGCCAGCAGCTTCGGGACTAGCCTCACCGGGGAGCTGTTTTTT. Supplemented by reference TRBV7-2 and TRBJ2-2, the full variable domain reads GAGVSQSPSNKVTEKGKDVELRCDPISGHTALYWYRQSLGQGLEFLIYFQGNSAPDKSGLPSDRFSAERTGGSVSTLTIQRTQQEDSAVYLCASSFGTSLTGELFFGEGSRLTVL.